This entry lists 2 T cell receptor beta chains sequenced from one sample in a study of blood T cell repertoires in COVID-19. The data were produced by immunoSEQ multiplex PCR, yet TCRdb's version contains in-frame clones alone and is incomplete. Of more than 85,000 clones detected, approximately 84% appear once; the ten largest clones hold 8.5% to 10%. Sequencing input: peripheral blood. The origin of the receptors is a man aged 35 to 55 with active or convalescent COVID-19.

V usage is TRBV19 and J usage is TRBJ1-5; D is possibly TRBD1 (5 bases). Trimming removed 6 bases at V and 2 bases at J, with 8 bases between. Germline loops: CDR1 LNHDA, CDR2 SQIVND (reference sequence). The CDR3 is made up of 13 amino acids. DNA of the CDR3: TGTGCCAGTAGACAGGTTGGCAATCAGCCCCAGCATTTT. This encodes CASRQVGNQPQHF.

V is TRBV30 and J is TRBJ2-7; D possibly corresponds to TRBD1 (5 bases). V lost 3 bases and J lost 4, with 13 bases in between. The CDR3 is 13 amino acids. Germline V lookup: CDR1 GTSNPN, CDR2 SVGIG (reference sequence). In DNA form, the CDR3 reads TGTGCCTGGAGCCCAGGACAACGTTACGAGCAGTACTTC. Encoded protein: CAWSPGQRYEQYF.